A single sample gave rise to the 14 T cell receptor beta chains below, sequenced in a study of shared clonotypes between healthy human individuals. Only in-frame clones appear in the TCRdb table, and some are missing; sequencing was by immunoSEQ multiplex PCR. The profile shows 500,000 to 650,000 clones, roughly 79% of them singletons. Sequencing was performed on PBMCs. The origin of the receptors is a middle-aged woman in good health. Some clones in this sample may be carry-over from other donors' samples.

Written as DNA, the CDR3 is TGTGCCAGCACCCAACTTGCAACTAATGAAAAACTGTTTTTT. It translates to CASTQLATNEKLFF. The rearrangement uses TRBV28 and TRBJ1-4, with unresolved D. Trimming removed 7 bases at V and 0 bases at J, with 9 bases between. CDR1 is MDHEN, CDR2 SYDVKM, per germline. The CDR3 is 14 amino acids.

Regarding this clone: This could be a read error, since a much larger clone is one nucleotide away. The chain joins TRBV7-2 to TRBJ2-5; no reliable D call. The CDR3 has 12 residues. The V end lost 5 bases, the J end lost 1 base, and 5 bases lay between the germline ends. The germline V gene has CDR1 SGHTA and CDR2 FQGNSA. CDR3 sequence (DNA): TGTGCCAGCAGCCGGACCCAAGAGACCCAGTACTTC. Amino acids: CASSRTQETQYF.

This clone was detected only once. The genes are TRBV4-1 and TRBJ2-5; 8 bases match TRBD1. This CDR3 has 15 amino acids. The junction had 8 bases not matched to a gene; V was cut back by 4 bases and J by 4 bases. In germline, CDR1 is MGHRA, CDR2 YSYEKL. The CDR3 sequence is CASSPGAGGRETQYF. The DNA of the CDR3 is TGCGCCAGCAGCCCGGGGGCAGGGGGCCGAGAGACCCAGTACTTC.

V is TRBV11-2 and J is TRBJ2-7; D not certain. V lost 0 bases, J lost 5 bases, and 20 bases lay in between. Germline loops: CDR1 SGHAT, CDR2 FQNNGV. This CDR3 has 17 amino acids. In nucleotides, the CDR3 is TGTGCCAGCAGCTTAGATCTATCGGGTTTAGGATGGAACGAGCAGTACTTC. Its protein product is CASSLDLSGLGWNEQYF.

The chain joins TRBV5-4 to TRBJ2-6; 8 bases are a match to TRBD1. The germline V gene has CDR1 SGHNT and CDR2 YYREEE (reference sequence). This CDR3 region has 16 residues. The J segment lost 4 bases and the V segment lost 1 base, leaving 4 bases of the junction unmatched. CDR3 in amino acids: CASSLRQGSGANVLTF. In DNA form, the CDR3 reads TGTGCCAGCAGCTTGCGACAGGGGTCCGGGGCCAACGTCCTGACTTTC.

This rearrangement joins TRBV6-6 to TRBJ2-2; no firm D call. This CDR3 is built from 16 residues. CDR1 MNHNY and CDR2 SVGAGI come from the germline V gene (reference sequence). V dropped 0 bases and J dropped 2 bases, with 10 bases sitting between them. The CDR3 DNA follows: TGTGCCAGCAGTTACTCCGGGCAGACTAACACCGGGGAGCTGTTTTTT. It is translated as CASSYSGQTNTGELFF.

The chain combines TRBV5-1 with TRBJ2-3, with D uncertain. V was clipped by 0 bases and J by 1 base, with 12 bases between them. Germline V CDR1 and CDR2: SGHRS, YFSETQ. The CDR3 is made up of 16 amino acids. CDR3 nucleotides: TGCGCCAGCAGCTTGGTCGGTTATCCAGGCACAGATACGCAGTATTTT. It translates to CASSLVGYPGTDTQYF.

The chain employs TRBV12-5 and TRBJ2-2; D gene ambiguous. The CDR3 loop spans 12 amino acids. With 7 bases removed from V and 7 bases from J, the gap between germline ends came to 10 bases. CDR1 and CDR2 from the germline V gene are LGHNT and FRNRAP. CDR3 DNA: TGTGCTAGTGCCCCCGAGAGCGGGGAGCTGTTTTTT. It is translated as CASAPESGELFF.

The chain couples TRBV27 to TRBJ2-7; perhaps TRBD1 as D (6 bases). This CDR3 is built from 17 residues. The germline V gene has CDR1 MNHEY and CDR2 SMNVEV (reference sequence). With 6 bases removed from V and 3 bases from J, the gap between germline ends came to 24 bases. The CDR3 nucleotides read TGTGCCAGCAGCCTCGGGCCCATCTACAGGGTCGGCTACGAGCAGTACTTC. It yields the protein CASSLGPIYRVGYEQYF.

The chain joins TRBV2 to TRBJ2-3, with 13 bases that match TRBD2. After removal of 6 bases from V and 4 bases from J, the junction contained 7 bases not matched to a gene. The CDR3 is made up of 16 amino acids. CDR1 and CDR2 (germline): SNHLY, FYNNEI. For the CDR3, the DNA is TGTGCCAGCAGCGAGACTAGCGGGAGGACCTCAGATACGCAGTATTTT. Translating gives CASSETSGRTSDTQYF.

For this clone: Its ends do not fully match the called genes, so a read error is possible. J is TRBJ2-1 and V is TRBV7-3, with 10 bases that match TRBD2. The germline CDR1 and CDR2 sequences are SGHTA and FQGTGA. The CDR3 is 13 amino acids. CDR3 DNA sequence: TGTGCCAGCAGCCGGAGGCACGGGACTAGCGTCCTCTTC. Its translation is CASSRRHGTSVLF.

This chain links TRBV10-3 with TRBJ2-5, with D unresolved. The CDR3 has 13 amino acids. CDR1 and CDR2 (germline): ENHRY, SYGVKD. Trimming pared 1 base from V and 9 bases from J, leaving 12 bases between. For the CDR3, the DNA is TGTGCCATCAGTGAGTTAGCATCCTCCCCCCAGTACTTC. It encodes CAISELASSPQYF.

This sequence joins TRBV27 and TRBJ1-6; D gene uncertain. CDR1 and CDR2 from the germline V gene are MNHEY and SMNVEV (reference sequence). Trimming removed 4 bases from V and 7 bases from J, with 8 bases in between. This CDR3 contains 13 residues. CDR3 sequence: CASSSIANSPLHF. DNA for the CDR3: TGTGCCAGCAGTTCGATAGCAAATTCACCCCTCCACTTT.

CDR3 sequence reads: CASRGAAEEQYF. CDR3 coding DNA: TGTGCCAGCCGGGGAGCCGCCGAAGAGCAGTACTTC. This rearrangement joins TRBV18 to TRBJ2-7; D possibly corresponds to TRBD2 (5 bases). Germline V gene lookup returns CDR1 KGHSH and CDR2 LQKENI. The V end lost 8 bases, the J end lost 7 bases, and 15 bases lay between the germline ends. The CDR3 runs to 12 residues.